This T cell receptor (beta chain) came from a study of identical twins (dated by TCRdb to about 2016). Background for the entire study: TCR alpha and beta repertoires from monozygotic twins, unrelated adults of various ages and cord blood were deep-sequenced to test whether fetal clonotypes persist. Replicate twin experiments were performed at different times using different library preparation protocols to rule out contamination. Study-wide conclusions, independent of this receptor: Invariant T cells such as MAIT and iNKT could partly confound zero-insertion analyses, though diverse VJ usage argued against this for most clonotypes. A weaker excess of twin sharing was found in beta out-of-frame sequences because the signal-to-noise ratio was lowered by fewer shared sequences. Compared with coincidental sharing between unrelated individuals, an excess of low generation-probability sequences was observed among out-of-frame TCR alpha sequences shared between twins. Out-of-frame TCR alpha sharing in monozygotic twins was systematically underestimated by recombination models, whereas sharing between unrelated individuals was in agreement with the recombination models. Abundant cord blood beta clonotypes had fewer insertions, young adult naive repertoires showed a similar but weaker trend, and memory repertoires showed no such trend. Conclusions relied on cross-sectional statistical analysis, since the same donors could not be followed over many years.

Library prep was done by 5' RACE. The instrument given in TCRdb is Illumina HiSeq 2000. A universal primer binding site was added through template switching, and the final cDNA carried a unique molecular identifier so that TCR cDNA molecules could be counted accurately. First-strand cDNA for TCR alpha and beta chains was synthesized from specific primers in the conserved constant-segment region. To control for contamination, each cDNA library was double barcoded with a SMART-Mk sample barcode plus Illumina barcodes. TruSeq adapter sequences along with Illumina sample barcodes were introduced in two successive PCR steps. The TCR alpha and beta cDNA libraries were sequenced on the Illumina HiSeq platform using custom primers. On the study's bioinformatics: Raw reads were processed with MiGEC to extract unique molecular identifiers, and MiXCR was used to determine CDR3 positions. Recombination models were inferred per individual with the repgenHMM and IGoR tools using an EM algorithm. Shared clonotype analysis was performed with the tcR package in R, normalizing sharing by the product of cloneset sizes. To study raw recombination without the effects of thymic and clonal selection, out-of-frame nonproductive sequences were analyzed. TCRdb reanalyzed the raw reads on its own, using fastp at Q25 for trimming and MiXCR for clone calling, and kept in-frame beta chains. Identical CDR3 protein sequences are pooled into one entry, listed with their most common genes and DNA. TCRdb assigned the V and J calls; the authors' analysis was not used. This sample has some 240,000 distinct CDR3 sequences in its table, and about 11% of those were observed once. The ten largest clones represent about a tenth of the sample.

As to this clonotype: Its cognate antigen has yet to be identified. It has no much larger one-base neighbor in the sample; base qualities were not kept.

All donors were healthy Caucasians. Using Miltenyi CD45RO+ enrichment and human naive T-cell isolation kits, memory (CD45RO+) and naive T cells were isolated from PBMC. The sequence was obtained from a man over 45 in good health. Sequencing used memory T cells sorted from blood. According to the study, the label for this sample's cell subset or site signals: CD45RO+ enriched T cells.

The CDR3 protein is CAWSGHQGASGYTF. The DNA sequence is as follows: TGTGCCTGGAGTGGACACCAGGGGGCTAGTGGCTACACCTTC. The receptor chain draws on TRBV30 and TRBJ1-2, with TRBD1 matching 8 junction bases. The germline V and J ends show losses of 1 base and 7 bases respectively, and no gene match explains 8 bases of the junction. The CDR3 contains 14 residues, cysteine and phenylalanine counted. The only DNA kept is the CDR3, 42 bases in frame from the first base. The germline V gene (reference sequence) yields GTSNPN for CDR1 and SVGIG for CDR2. The CDR3, completed at both ends by the reference TRBV30 and TRBJ1-2 genes, gives the full variable domain SQTIHQWPATLVQPVGSPLSLECTVEGTSNPNLYWYRQAAGRGLQLLFYSVGIGQISSEVPQNLSASRPQDRQFILSSKKLLLSDSGFYLCAWSGHQGASGYTFGSGTRLTVV.